Listed here are 19 T cell receptor beta chains from one sample, sequenced in a study of control samples from healthy donors and cancer patients. Method: immunoSEQ multiplex PCR; TCRdb's copy keeps in-frame clones and lacks some. The sample records 75,000 to 90,000 clones, about 84% being singletons. The sequenced sample consisted of blood. These receptors were obtained from a woman aged 40 to 50 in good health.

The V and J genes are TRBV29-1 and TRBJ1-2; 7 positions match TRBD1. Germline values: CDR1 SQVTM, CDR2 ANQGSEA. This CDR3 has 14 residues. Germline trimming cut 7 bases from V and 3 bases from J; bases unmatched to any gene: 11. CDR3 nucleotide sequence: TGCAGCGCCCTAGCCCTGACAGGGTACTATGGCTACACCTTC. Translation: CSALALTGYYGYTF.

V and J are TRBV19 and TRBJ1-1; TRBD1 might be the D (5 bases). Trimming took 10 bases from V and 1 from J, leaving 16 bases between them. The CDR3 spans 14 residues. Germline lookup yields CDR1 LNHDA and CDR2 SQIVND (reference sequence). The CDR3 region is CATSLQGPNTEAFF. The CDR3 nucleotides read TGTGCCACCTCATTGCAGGGCCCGAACACTGAAGCTTTCTTT.

CDR3 nucleotides: TGTGCCAGTAGTGATCCGGGACAGGCCGCTCACTATGGCTACACCTTC. Translation gives CASSDPGQAAHYGYTF. This sequence joins TRBV19 and TRBJ1-2; 8 bases are shared with TRBD1. The CDR3 extends over 16 amino acids. V gave up 5 bases and J gave up 3 bases; unmatched junction bases: 11. The V gene's germline CDR1 is LNHDA and CDR2 SQIVND (reference sequence).

The chain combines TRBV20-1 with TRBJ2-7; D is uncertain. CDR3 size: 12 residues. Germline values: CDR1 DFQATT, CDR2 SNEGSKA (reference sequence). V lost 3 bases to trimming and J lost 6 bases, with 12 bases between them. In DNA form, the CDR3 reads TGCAGTGCTAGTAGATCTTCCGGCGAGCAGTACTTC. Protein product: CSASRSSGEQYF.

The genes are TRBV20-1 and TRBJ2-1, with a possible D match to TRBD2 (6 bases). Per the germline V gene, CDR1 is DFQATT and CDR2 is SNEGSKA (reference sequence). Trimming cost V 3 bases and J 9 bases, with 9 bases left between them. The CDR3 spans 11 residues. The CDR3 region has the DNA TGCAGTGCTAGGGGGGGAAGTGAGCAGTTCTTC. Protein sequence: CSARGGSEQFF.

CDR3 coding DNA: TGTGCCAGCAGCTTAAGGCCTAGCGGGGACTCAGATACGCAGTATTTT. Protein: CASSLRPSGDSDTQYF. The chain couples TRBV13 to TRBJ2-3; TRBD2 matches 9 bases. The ends lost 2 bases at V and 4 bases at J; junction bases unmatched: 7. This CDR3 has 16 amino acids. Germline assignment: CDR1 PRHDT and CDR2 FYEKMQ (reference sequence).

V gene TRBV9 combines with J gene TRBJ2-2; 8 positions match TRBD1. CDR1 is SGDLS, CDR2 YYNGEE, per germline. The CDR3 spans 18 residues. Germline trimming cut 0 bases from V and 4 bases from J; bases unmatched to any gene: 11. The CDR3, as DNA: TGTGCCAGCAGCGTAGTTTCCGAGACGGACAGGGCCACCGGGGAGCTGTTTTTT. Its translation is CASSVVSETDRATGELFF. Full variable domain (missing parts from reference TRBV9 and TRBJ2-2): DSGVTQTPKHLITATGQRVTLRCSPRSGDLSVYWYQQSLDQGLQFLIQYYNGEERAKGNILERFSAQQFPDLHSELNLSSLELGDSALYFCASSVVSETDRATGELFFGEGSRLTVL.

The chain employs TRBV6-2 or TRBV6-3 and TRBJ2-7; tentative D call: TRBD1 (7 bases). Germline CDR1 and CDR2: MNHEY and SVGEGT. Trimming took 5 bases from V and 3 from J, leaving 14 bases between them. This CDR3 has 14 amino acids. CDR3 in amino acids: CASSRQGGSYEQYF. In DNA, the CDR3 is TGTGCCAGCAGTCGACAGGGAGGTAGCTACGAGCAGTACTTC.

This clone has more than one count but fewer than ten. V is TRBV19 and J is TRBJ1-3; D uncertain. Germline V lookup: CDR1 LNHDA, CDR2 SQIVND (reference sequence). This CDR3 is 15 amino acids long. V shed 5 bases and J shed 0 bases, with 11 bases lying between them. CDR3 amino acids: CASSQIQSSGNTIYF. CDR3 DNA sequence: TGTGCCAGTAGTCAGATTCAGAGCTCTGGAAACACCATATATTTT.

The chain employs TRBV30 and TRBJ2-3, with TRBD2 matching over 8 bases. J lost 9 bases, V lost 1 base, and 6 bases had no gene match. Per the germline V gene, CDR1 is GTSNPN and CDR2 is SVGIG (reference sequence). CDR3 length: 13 residues. CDR3: CAWSATGTRTQYF. The DNA for the CDR3 is TGTGCCTGGAGTGCTACCGGGACTAGAACGCAGTATTTT. The whole variable domain, filled in from reference TRBV30 and TRBJ2-3, reads SQTIHQWPATLVQPVGSPLSLECTVEGTSNPNLYWYRQAAGRGLQLLFYSVGIGQISSEVPQNLSASRPQDRQFILSSKKLLLSDSGFYLCAWSATGTRTQYFGPGTRLTVL.

The CDR3 sequence: CASSPGVDFFTEAFF. CDR3 in DNA: TGCGCCAGCAGCCCAGGGGTGGATTTCTTCACTGAAGCTTTCTTT. This sequence joins TRBV5-1 and TRBJ1-1; a possible D gene is TRBD1 (6 bases). Germline V gene lookup returns CDR1 SGHRS and CDR2 YFSETQ. Trimming removed 4 bases from V and 4 bases from J, with 17 bases in between. The CDR3 sequence is 15 residues long.

The chain uses TRBV2 and TRBJ2-2; the D gene is possibly TRBD1 (5 bases). The CDR3 has 13 amino acids. The V end lost 4 bases, the J end lost 7 bases, and 10 bases lay between the germline ends. CDR1 and CDR2 (germline): SNHLY, FYNNEI. CDR3: CASSVARDGELFF. Written as DNA, the CDR3 is TGTGCCAGCAGTGTAGCCAGGGACGGGGAGCTGTTTTTT.

The chain is built from TRBV12-3 or TRBV12-4 and TRBJ1-3; D gene ambiguous. V lost 3 bases, J lost 4 bases, and 7 bases lay in between. This CDR3 comprises 13 residues. The CDR3 DNA sequence: TGTGCCAGCAGTTTCCTCGGGGGAAACACCATATATTTT. This translates into CASSFLGGNTIYF.

V gene TRBV3-1 (or the pseudogene TRBV3-2) combines with J gene TRBJ2-5, with TRBD2 as a possible D gene (6 bases). Trimming took 1 base from V and 4 from J, leaving 10 bases between them. Germline V CDR1 and CDR2: LGHDT, YNNKEL (reference sequence). This CDR3 is built from 14 residues. Here the CDR3 DNA reads TGTGCCAGCAGCCAAGTCGGAGCGGGAGAGACCCAGTACTTC. Its translation: CASSQVGAGETQYF.

This chain uses TRBV10-3 with TRBJ1-1; 10 bases map to TRBD1. Germline CDR1 is ENHRY and CDR2 is SYGVKD. The trim removed 4 bases at V and 7 bases at J, leaving 6 bases unmatched. The CDR3 has 14 amino acids. The CDR3 loop is CAISVAGQGNEAFF. Here the CDR3 DNA reads TGTGCCATCAGTGTGGCGGGACAGGGGAATGAAGCTTTCTTT.

The chain links TRBV15 to TRBJ2-2, with D possibly TRBD1 on 6 matching bases. V was shortened by 0 bases and J by 3 bases, with 8 bases between the two germline ends. In germline, CDR1 is LNHNV, CDR2 YYDKDF (reference sequence). The CDR3 is 15 residues long. The CDR3 loop is CATSREAGDTGELFF. In DNA form, the CDR3 reads TGTGCCACCAGCAGAGAGGCAGGGGACACCGGGGAGCTGTTTTTT.

This clone was detected once. The gene calls are TRBV7-9 and TRBJ2-7, with D perhaps matching TRBD1 or TRBD2 (6 bases each). Between the trimmed V and J ends, which lost 3 bases and 7 bases, there was a span of 16 bases. Germline lookup yields CDR1 SEHNR and CDR2 FQNEAQ (reference sequence). The CDR3 is made up of 14 amino acids. In DNA form, the CDR3 reads TGTGCCAGCAGCTTGGTGGGGGGCCTTGGGGAGCAGTACTTC. Its translation: CASSLVGGLGEQYF.

In the case of this clone: Different DNA sequences within this sample yield the same CDR3. This rearrangement joins TRBV9 to TRBJ2-3; D is undetermined. The CDR3 extends over 13 amino acids. The V end lost 1 base, the J end lost 3 bases, and 6 bases lay between the germline ends. Germline CDR1 is SGDLS and CDR2 is YYNGEE. The CDR3 loop reads CASSVQGTDTQYF. The CDR3 bases are TGTGCCAGCAGCGTACAAGGTACAGATACGCAGTATTTT.

The chain links TRBV24-1 to TRBJ1-2; no clear D gene. CDR3 length equals 10 residues. V was clipped by 2 bases and J by 6 bases, with 0 bases between them. The germline V gene encodes CDR1 KGHDR and CDR2 SFDVKD. The CDR3 loop reads CATSDYGYTF. The CDR3 bases are TGTGCCACCAGTGATTATGGCTACACCTTC.